A selection of T cell receptor beta chains follows, all from one sample in a study of regulatory T cells in long-lasting Graves disease. TCRdb itself ran the multiplex PCR reads through MiXCR, one entry per CDR3 protein. The sample contains some 450,000 distinct CDR3 sequences, roughly 17% of which appear only once. This sample was also put to use in a study of T cells in Graves' hyperthyroidism and ophthalmopathy.

The material was peripheral blood mononuclear cells (PBMCs), obtained at new diagnosis, from a patient treated with antithyroid drugs. All receptors come from a woman aged 25 to 39 with Graves disease. Both conserved end residues are part of each CDR3. The order of the fields is D gene, J gene, V gene, clone size, CDR3 protein, CDR3 DNA. The D gene is left open where the match is weak. A row's size may be missing; if present it is once, few, many or a size class.

NA,TRBJ1-5,TRBV5-5,NA,CASRPRVGAQPQHF,TGTGCCAGCAGACCTCGTGTTGGCGCTCAGCCCCAGCATTTT
NA,TRBJ2-3,TRBV14,many,CASSHRSVRTDTQYF,TGTGCCAGCAGCCATCGGAGTGTTCGGACAGATACGCAGTATTTT
TRBD2,TRBJ2-7,TRBV29-1,NA,CSVDGGGPGEQYF,TGCAGCGTTGATGGGGGGGGTCCTGGTGAGCAGTACTTC
NA,TRBJ1-1,TRBV19,many,CASSNGPRPYTEAFF,TGTGCCAGTAGTAACGGGCCAAGACCTTACACTGAAGCTTTCTTT
NA,TRBJ1-2,TRBV14,few,CASSQQGAVGYTF,TGTGCCAGCAGCCAGCAGGGAGCGGTGGGCTACACCTTC
TRBD2,TRBJ2-1,TRBV20-1,NA,CSAGGRTSGRDEQFF,TGCAGTGCTGGAGGACGGACTAGCGGGAGAGATGAGCAGTTCTTC
NA,TRBJ1-6,TRBV2,many,CAGRGGSSYNSPLHF,TGTGCCGGACGTGGAGGCAGCTCCTATAATTCACCCCTCCACTTT
TRBD1,TRBJ1-4,TRBV14,NA,CASSQPAGTGWFMNEKLFF,TGTGCCAGCAGCCAACCGGCGGGGACAGGATGGTTTATGAATGAAAAACTGTTTTTT
TRBD1,TRBJ1-2,TRBV2,many,CASIPNTGGGYGYTF,TGTGCCAGCATCCCGAACACAGGGGGAGGCTATGGCTACACCTTC
NA,TRBJ1-1,TRBV12-3/TRBV12-4,NA,CASNSRSGGGTEAFF,TGTGCCAGCAACTCCCGGAGTGGCGGGGGCACTGAAGCTTTCTTT
TRBD1,TRBJ2-7,TRBV6-1,NA,CASSEVGTGKYEQYF,TGTGCCAGCAGTGAAGTGGGGACAGGGAAATACGAGCAGTACTTC
TRBD2,TRBJ2-1,TRBV28,many,CASSPTGTSGRNHYNEQFF,TGTGCCAGCAGTCCAACCGGGACTAGCGGGAGGAACCACTACAATGAGCAGTTCTTC
NA,TRBJ2-1,TRBV24-1,NA,CATSDRGGQRYNEQFF,TGTGCCACCAGTGACCGAGGAGGTCAACGGTACAATGAGCAGTTCTTC
TRBD1,TRBJ1-1,TRBV10-3,many,CAISDRIRGLVRYTEAFF,TGTGCCATCAGTGATAGGATCAGGGGGCTAGTTCGGTACACTGAAGCTTTCTTT
NA,TRBJ1-1,TRBV6-1,many,CASRWGGGATEAFF,TGTGCCAGCAGGTGGGGCGGGGGTGCCACTGAAGCTTTCTTT
NA,TRBJ2-1,TRBV27,many,CASSSPRRSAYPVEQFF,TGTGCCAGCAGTAGCCCCCGGAGGAGCGCCTATCCGGTTGAGCAGTTCTTC
NA,TRBJ2-6,TRBV18,NA,CAILLSGANVLTF,TGTGCCATCTTACTCTCTGGGGCCAACGTCCTGACTTTC
TRBD2,TRBJ2-1,TRBV28,NA,CASRRLAPLWDEQFF,TGTGCCAGCAGGCGACTAGCGCCCCTCTGGGATGAGCAGTTCTTC
NA,TRBJ2-7,TRBV5-1,many,CASSGGPTSYEQYF,TGCGCCAGCAGCGGTGGTCCAACCTCCTACGAGCAGTACTTC
NA,TRBJ1-5,TRBV27,NA,CASSPDGVAQHF,TGTGCCAGCAGTCCGGACGGAGTGGCCCAGCATTTT
NA,TRBJ2-2,TRBV20-1,NA,CSTPGDSTGGLFF,TGCAGTACACCAGGGGATTCCACCGGGGGGCTGTTTTTT
NA,TRBJ1-2,TRBV29-1,many,CSVEGPGGGYTF,TGCAGCGTTGAAGGGCCGGGAGGGGGCTACACCTTC
TRBD2,TRBJ2-1,TRBV7-2,many,CASSLGGLAESEQFF,TGTGCCAGCAGCTTAGGGGGACTAGCGGAGAGTGAGCAGTTCTTC
NA,TRBJ1-3,TRBV11-2,NA,CASSFRVPSGNTIYF,TGTGCCAGCAGCTTCAGGGTTCCCTCTGGAAACACCATATATTTT
NA,TRBJ2-7,TRBV7-9,many,CASSNKGISSYEQYF,TGTGCCAGCAGCAATAAGGGGATCTCATCCTACGAGCAGTACTTC
NA,TRBJ2-7,TRBV15,many,CAASRDAWTAHGEQYF,TGTGCCGCCAGCAGAGACGCTTGGACCGCCCATGGCGAGCAGTACTTC
NA,TRBJ1-1,TRBV5-5,few,CASRLVGAITEAFF,TGTGCCAGCAGACTCGTCGGGGCGATAACTGAAGCTTTCTTT
TRBD1,TRBJ1-2,TRBV27,many,CASSLARRAGGSGYTF,TGTGCCAGCAGCTTAGCTCGTCGGGCAGGGGGATCGGGCTACACCTTC
TRBD2,TRBJ2-3,TRBV10-3,few,CAISEAGGRTDTQYF,TGTGCCATCAGTGAGGCGGGAGGCCGCACAGATACGCAGTATTTT
TRBD2,TRBJ2-7,TRBV28,many,CASVKREGRHEQYF,TGTGCCAGCGTTAAGCGGGAGGGTAGACACGAGCAGTACTTC
NA,TRBJ2-2,TRBV4-2,NA,CASSPSRGRRSSTGELFF,TGTGCCAGCAGCCCTTCCCGTGGCAGGCGCTCGAGTACCGGGGAGCTGTTTTTT
NA,TRBJ2-7,TRBV5-1,many,CASSYGQRLEEQYF,TGCGCCAGCAGCTATGGACAGAGGCTCGAGGAGCAGTACTTC
TRBD2,TRBJ2-7,TRBV6-2/TRBV6-3,NA,CASSSHGTTQVQYF,TGTGCCAGCAGTTCACACGGGACTACGCAGGTGCAGTACTTC
NA,TRBJ2-5,TRBV13,few,CASSRFSGLETQYF,TGTGCCAGCAGCCGTTTCTCAGGACTAGAGACCCAGTACTTC
NA,TRBJ2-3,TRBV11-2,many,CASSFTDTQYF,TGTGCCAGCAGCTTCACAGATACGCAGTATTTT
NA,TRBJ1-2,TRBV10-3,NA,CAISESRGSYGYTF,TGTGCCATCAGTGAGTCTCGGGGGAGCTATGGCTACACCTTC
NA,TRBJ1-5,TRBV30,many,CAWSPGPFLYSNQPQHF,TGTGCCTGGAGTCCGGGTCCCTTTTTATATAGCAATCAGCCCCAGCATTTT
NA,TRBJ2-7,TRBV4-3,NA,CASSQDLAYEQYF,TGCGCCAGCAGCCAAGATTTGGCCTACGAGCAGTACTTC
NA,TRBJ2-1,TRBV6-2/TRBV6-3,many,CASSYPRGAGATGEQFF,TGTGCCAGCAGTTACCCCCGGGGGGCGGGAGCGACGGGGGAGCAGTTCTTC
NA,TRBJ1-1,TRBV12-3/TRBV12-4,many,CASRRPSVNIAFF,TGTGCCAGCAGACGCCCTTCAGTAAATATCGCTTTCTTT
TRBD1,TRBJ1-1,TRBV7-9,NA,CASSLMGQGETEAFF,TGTGCCAGCAGCTTAATGGGACAGGGGGAGACTGAAGCTTTCTTT
TRBD1,TRBJ2-2,TRBV30,many,CAWSVRGGLTGELFF,TGTGCCTGGAGTGTACGAGGGGGCCTCACCGGGGAGCTGTTTTTT
TRBD2,TRBJ2-1,TRBV2,many,CASGLALNEQFF,TGTGCCAGCGGACTAGCCTTAAATGAGCAGTTCTTC
NA,TRBJ2-3,TRBV6-1,few,CASSGSPATDTQYF,TGTGCCAGCAGCGGCAGCCCAGCCACAGATACGCAGTATTTT
NA,TRBJ1-1,TRBV7-3,many,CASSFNLWNTEAFF,TGCGCCAGCAGCTTCAACCTTTGGAACACTGAAGCTTTCTTT
TRBD2,TRBJ2-1,TRBV6-1,few,CALWGGGGDEQFF,TGTGCCCTATGGGGCGGGGGGGGGGATGAGCAGTTCTTC
TRBD1,TRBJ1-2,TRBV6-1,many,CASSTGTGNKYGYTF,TGTGCCAGCAGTACCGGGACAGGGAATAAGTATGGCTACACCTTC
NA,TRBJ2-5,TRBV11-2,many,CASSLGGLKETQYF,TGTGCCAGCAGCTTAGGCGGACTAAAGGAGACCCAGTACTTC
TRBD1,TRBJ1-4,TRBV12-3/TRBV12-4,NA,CASSAIDRDGKLFF,TGTGCCAGCAGTGCAATTGACAGGGATGGAAAACTGTTTTTT
TRBD2,TRBJ2-1,TRBV10-3,many,CAITPGLAGEGEQFF,TGTGCCATCACTCCTGGACTAGCGGGAGAAGGAGAGCAGTTCTTC
NA,TRBJ2-4,TRBV7-2,many,CASSYGLAKNIQYF,TGTGCCAGCAGCTACGGACTAGCCAAAAACATTCAGTACTTC
TRBD2,TRBJ2-7,TRBV28,NA,CASGPGGAGDPYEQYF,TGTGCCAGCGGTCCGGGCGGGGCGGGAGATCCGTACGAACAGTACTTC
NA,TRBJ2-7,TRBV6-9,few,CASSYTSSYEQYF,TGTGCCAGCAGTTACACTTCTAGCTACGAGCAGTACTTC
NA,TRBJ2-1,TRBV10-2,NA,CASSGDVRMNEQFF,TGCGCCAGCAGTGGGGATGTCCGAATGAATGAGCAGTTCTTC